These 4 T cell receptor beta chains came from one sample sequenced in a study of T cells in Graves' hyperthyroidism and ophthalmopathy. Amplification of TCR beta CDR3 regions used RNA as the template. The HTBI primer set was used in a first-round RT-PCR of the TCR CDR3. TCRdb fed the multiplex PCR reads into MiXCR, producing one record per CDR3 protein. The sample has about 500,000 distinct CDR3 sequences, approximately 17% seen once. Sequenced sample: blood. Source of these receptors: a woman under 30 with Graves' ophthalmopathy.

V is TRBV20-1 and J is TRBJ1-1, with no clear D. The CDR3 has 13 residues. V was pared by 6 bases and J by 5 bases, with 16 bases between. Germline V CDR1 and CDR2: DFQATT, SNEGSKA (reference sequence). The CDR3 coding sequence is TGCAGTGCCGAGGATGGGCGCAGGACTGAAGCTTTCTTT. Residues: CSAEDGRRTEAFF.

This clonotype has a count of ten or more. The chain couples TRBV6-2 or TRBV6-3 to TRBJ1-5; 11 nucleotides align to TRBD1. The V gene end was trimmed by 5 bases and the J gene end by 10 bases; junction bases not matched to a gene: 7. This CDR3 comprises 14 residues. CDR1 is MNHEY and CDR2 is SVGEGT in the germline V gene. The CDR3 loop reads CASSPGTGGIPQHF. The CDR3, as DNA: TGTGCCAGCAGTCCCGGGACAGGGGGTATCCCCCAGCATTTT.

The genes are TRBV6-1 and TRBJ2-3; D might be TRBD2 (5 bases). The germline gives CDR1 MNHNS, CDR2 SASEGT. This CDR3 has 14 amino acids. The V end was cut by 8 bases, the J end by 0 bases, with 12 bases between. As DNA, the CDR3 is TGTGCCAGCGCCGGCGGGTATAGCACAGATACGCAGTATTTT. This translates into CASAGGYSTDTQYF.

Points on this clonotype: This sequence may be a read error, since a much larger clone differs from it by one base. V usage is TRBV20-1 and J usage is TRBJ2-1; no firm D call. There are 15 residues in the CDR3. CDR1 and CDR2 (germline): DFQATT, SNEGSKA (reference sequence). The CDR3 DNA follows: TGCAGTGCTAGAGATCACCACTCTACCTACAATGAGCGGTTCTTC. It codes for CSARDHHSTYNERFF.